This TCR beta chain was retrieved from a study of T-cell reconstitution after alpha-beta-depleted transplantation in children. The authors prepared the TCRbeta library with unique molecular identifiers. TCRdb passed the PCR reads through MiXCR, listing each CDR3 protein once. This sample has about 830,000 distinct CDR3 sequences, with roughly 15% found just once. Overall study findings and caveats: Two months or so post-transplant, alpha-beta T cells reportedly derived from several hundred expanded graft clones. One year post-transplant, T-cell counts and diversity were largely derived from T cells produced anew. Some patients' high day-60 TCRbeta diversity was attributed to recipient cells surviving conditioning.

The sample holds a few counts of this clonotype. Its antigen is as yet unknown. The specimen comprised PBMCs, mostly from graft donor cells, sampled 360 days after TCRalphabeta/CD19-depleted stem cell transplant. The source is a male patient between 10 and 17 years old who had a stem cell transplant for acute lymphoblastic leukemia, so the T cells may come from the graft donor.

Here the CDR3 DNA reads TGTGCCAGCAGTTATGGGGCGAAGAACACTGAAGCTTTCTTT. Translated, it gives CASSYGAKNTEAFF. The rearrangement links TRBV6-5 to TRBJ1-1; D is perhaps TRBD1 (5 bases). The CDR3 is 14 residues long. Germline CDR1 is MNHEY and CDR2 is SVGAGI. V lost 3 bases, J lost 1 base, and 9 bases lay in between.